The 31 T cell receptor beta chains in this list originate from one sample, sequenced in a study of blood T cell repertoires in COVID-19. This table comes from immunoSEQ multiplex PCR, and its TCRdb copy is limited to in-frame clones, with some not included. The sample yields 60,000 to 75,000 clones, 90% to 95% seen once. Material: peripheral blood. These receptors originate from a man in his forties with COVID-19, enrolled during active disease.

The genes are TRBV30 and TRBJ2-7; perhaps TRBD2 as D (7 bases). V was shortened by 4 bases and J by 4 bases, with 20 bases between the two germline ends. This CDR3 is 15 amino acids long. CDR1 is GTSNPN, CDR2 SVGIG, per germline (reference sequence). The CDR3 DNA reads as TGTGCCTGGACCATAGGGGGGGCTATCGGGTACGAGCAGTACTTC. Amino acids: CAWTIGGAIGYEQYF.

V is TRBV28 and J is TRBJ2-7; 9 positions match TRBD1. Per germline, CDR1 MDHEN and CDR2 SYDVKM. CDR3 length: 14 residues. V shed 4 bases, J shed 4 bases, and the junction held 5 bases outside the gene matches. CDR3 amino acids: CASSSGTGSYEQYF. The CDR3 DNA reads TGTGCCAGCAGTTCTGGGACAGGGAGTTACGAGCAGTACTTC.

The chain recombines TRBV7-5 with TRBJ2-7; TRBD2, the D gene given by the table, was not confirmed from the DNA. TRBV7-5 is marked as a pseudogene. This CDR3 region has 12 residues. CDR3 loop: CVRGLAIYEQYF. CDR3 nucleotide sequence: TGTGTCAGAGGGCTAGCAATTTACGAGCAGTACTTC.

As DNA, the CDR3 is TGTGCCAGTAGCAATTCCTATAATTCACCCCTCCACTTT. It encodes CASSNSYNSPLHF. The chain links TRBV19 to TRBJ1-6; the D is unclear. V lost 6 bases and J 1 base, leaving 4 bases between the germline ends. This CDR3 is 13 amino acids long. Germline V lookup: CDR1 LNHDA, CDR2 SQIVND (reference sequence).

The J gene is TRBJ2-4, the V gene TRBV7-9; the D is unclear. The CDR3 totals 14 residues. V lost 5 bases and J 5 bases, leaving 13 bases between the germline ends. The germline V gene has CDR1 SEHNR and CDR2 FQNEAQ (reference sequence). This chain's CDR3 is CASSPRLAENIQYF. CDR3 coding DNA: TGTGCCAGCAGCCCACGACTCGCGGAAAACATTCAGTACTTC.

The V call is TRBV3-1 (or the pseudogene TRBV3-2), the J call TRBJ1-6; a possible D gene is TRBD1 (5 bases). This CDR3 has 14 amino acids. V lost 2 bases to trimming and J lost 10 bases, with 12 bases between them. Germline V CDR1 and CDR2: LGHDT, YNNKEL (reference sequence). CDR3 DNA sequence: TGTGCCAGCAGCCAACAAAGGGGTTGGTCACCCCTCCACTTT. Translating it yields CASSQQRGWSPLHF.

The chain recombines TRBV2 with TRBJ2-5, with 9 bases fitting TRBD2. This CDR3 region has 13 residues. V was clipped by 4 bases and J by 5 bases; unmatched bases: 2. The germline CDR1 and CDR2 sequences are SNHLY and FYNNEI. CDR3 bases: TGTGCCAGCAGTGGTCTAGCGGGGGAGACCCAGTACTTC. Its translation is CASSGLAGETQYF.

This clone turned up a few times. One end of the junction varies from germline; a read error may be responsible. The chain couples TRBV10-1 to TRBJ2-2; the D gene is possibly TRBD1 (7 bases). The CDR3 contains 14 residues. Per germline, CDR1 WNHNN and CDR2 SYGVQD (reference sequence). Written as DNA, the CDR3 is TGCGCCAGCAGTGACTCCAGAGGGGGCGGGAAGCTGTTTTTT. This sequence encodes CASSDSRGGGKLFF.

CDR3 sequence: CASSFRTQSGNTIYF. The CDR3 nucleotides are TGTGCCAGCAGCTTTAGAACCCAATCTGGAAACACCATATATTTT. The J gene is TRBJ1-3, the V gene TRBV11-2; D gene uncertain. The length of the CDR3 is 15 residues. Trimming removed 3 bases at V and 1 base at J, with 10 bases between. From germline, CDR1 is SGHAT and CDR2 FQNNGV.

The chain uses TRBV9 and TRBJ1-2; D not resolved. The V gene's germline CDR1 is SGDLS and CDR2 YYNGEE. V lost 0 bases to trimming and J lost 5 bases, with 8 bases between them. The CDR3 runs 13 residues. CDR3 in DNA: TGTGCCAGCAGCGTAGGGGCCGAATATGGCTACACCTTC. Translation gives CASSVGAEYGYTF.

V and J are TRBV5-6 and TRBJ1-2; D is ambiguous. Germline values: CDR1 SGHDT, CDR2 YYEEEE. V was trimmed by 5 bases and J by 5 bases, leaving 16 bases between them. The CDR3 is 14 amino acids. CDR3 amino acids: CASRTPGNSYGYTF. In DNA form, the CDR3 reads TGTGCCAGCAGAACTCCGGGGAACTCATATGGCTACACCTTC.

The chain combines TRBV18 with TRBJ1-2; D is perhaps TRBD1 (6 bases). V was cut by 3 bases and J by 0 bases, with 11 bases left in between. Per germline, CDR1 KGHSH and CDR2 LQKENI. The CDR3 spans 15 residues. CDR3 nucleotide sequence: TGTGCCAGCTCACCGACAGGCCTGGCTAACTATGGCTACACCTTC. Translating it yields CASSPTGLANYGYTF. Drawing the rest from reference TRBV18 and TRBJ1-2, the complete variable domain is NAGVMQNPRHLVRRRGQEARLRCSPMKGHSHVYWYRQLPEEGLKFMVYLQKENIIDESGMPKERFSAEFPKEGPSILRIQQVVRGDSAAYFCASSPTGLANYGYTFGSGTRLTVV.

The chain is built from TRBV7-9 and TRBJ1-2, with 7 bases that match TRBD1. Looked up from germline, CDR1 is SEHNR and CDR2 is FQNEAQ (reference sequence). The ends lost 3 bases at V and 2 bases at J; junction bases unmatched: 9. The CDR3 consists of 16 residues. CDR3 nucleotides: TGTGCCAGCAGCTTGGGTCAGGGGGAGGTCAACTATGGCTACACCTTC. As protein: CASSLGQGEVNYGYTF. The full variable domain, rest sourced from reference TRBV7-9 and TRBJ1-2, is DTGVSQNPRHKITKRGQNVTFRCDPISEHNRLYWYRQTLGQGPEFLTYFQNEAQLEKSRLLSDRFSAERPKGSFSTLEIQRTEQGDSAMYLCASSLGQGEVNYGYTFGSGTRLTVV.

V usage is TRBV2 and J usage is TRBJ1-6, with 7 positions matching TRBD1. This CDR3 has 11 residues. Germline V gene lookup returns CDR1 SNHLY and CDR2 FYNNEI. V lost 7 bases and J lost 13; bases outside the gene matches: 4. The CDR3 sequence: CASTIQGPLHF. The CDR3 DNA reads TGTGCCAGCACTATACAGGGGCCCCTCCACTTT.

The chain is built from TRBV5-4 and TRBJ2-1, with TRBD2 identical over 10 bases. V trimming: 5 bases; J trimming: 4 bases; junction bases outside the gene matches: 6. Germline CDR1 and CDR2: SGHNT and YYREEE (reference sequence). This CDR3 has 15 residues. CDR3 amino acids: CASRSSGGEYNEQFF. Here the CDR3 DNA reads TGTGCCAGCAGATCCAGCGGGGGGGAATACAATGAGCAGTTCTTC.

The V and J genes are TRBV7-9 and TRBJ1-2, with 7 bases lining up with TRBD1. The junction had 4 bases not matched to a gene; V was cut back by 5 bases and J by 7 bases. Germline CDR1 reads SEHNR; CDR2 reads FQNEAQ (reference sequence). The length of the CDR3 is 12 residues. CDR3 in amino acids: CASSRDRAGYTF. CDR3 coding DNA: TGTGCCAGCAGCCGTGACAGGGCTGGCTACACCTTC.

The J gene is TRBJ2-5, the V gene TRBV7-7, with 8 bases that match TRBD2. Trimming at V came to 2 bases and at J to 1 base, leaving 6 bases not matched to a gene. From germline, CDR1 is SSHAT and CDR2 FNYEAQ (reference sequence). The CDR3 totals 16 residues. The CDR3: CASSLLQAGGQETQYF. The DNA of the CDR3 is TGTGCCAGCAGCTTACTCCAGGCGGGGGGCCAAGAGACCCAGTACTTC.

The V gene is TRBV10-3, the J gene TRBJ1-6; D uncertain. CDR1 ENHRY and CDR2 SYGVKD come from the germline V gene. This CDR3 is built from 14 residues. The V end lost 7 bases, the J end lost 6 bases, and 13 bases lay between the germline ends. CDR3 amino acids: CAINSLPTNSPLHF. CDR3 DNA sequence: TGTGCCATCAACTCATTACCTACTAATTCACCCCTCCACTTT.

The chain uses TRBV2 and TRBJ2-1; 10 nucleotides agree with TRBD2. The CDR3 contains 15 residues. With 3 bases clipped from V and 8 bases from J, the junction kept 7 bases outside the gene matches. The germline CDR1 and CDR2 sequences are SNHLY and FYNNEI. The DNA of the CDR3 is TGTGCCAGCAGTGATACGAGCGGGGGGGTTGATGAGCAGTTCTTC. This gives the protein CASSDTSGGVDEQFF.

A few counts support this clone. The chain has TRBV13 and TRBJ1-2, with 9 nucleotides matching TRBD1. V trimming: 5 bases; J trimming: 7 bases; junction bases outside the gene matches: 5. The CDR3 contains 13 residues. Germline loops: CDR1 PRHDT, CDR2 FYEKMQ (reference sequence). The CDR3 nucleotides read TGTGCCAGCAGCAACAGGGGGCCGGTTGGCTACACCTTC. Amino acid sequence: CASSNRGPVGYTF.

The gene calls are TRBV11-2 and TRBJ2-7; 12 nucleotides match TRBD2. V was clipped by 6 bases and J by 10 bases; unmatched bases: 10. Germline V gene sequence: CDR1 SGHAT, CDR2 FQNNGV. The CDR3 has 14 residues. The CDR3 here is CASSLTGTSGRQYF. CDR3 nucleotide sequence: TGTGCCAGCAGTCTAACCGGGACTAGCGGGCGACAGTACTTC.

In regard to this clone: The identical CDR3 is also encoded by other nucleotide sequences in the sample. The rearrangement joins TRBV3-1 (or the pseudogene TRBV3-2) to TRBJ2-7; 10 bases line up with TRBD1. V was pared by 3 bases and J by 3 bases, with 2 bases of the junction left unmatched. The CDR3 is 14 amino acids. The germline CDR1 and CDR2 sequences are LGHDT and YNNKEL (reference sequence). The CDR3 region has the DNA TGTGCCAGCAGCCAGGGGACAGGGGTCTACGAGCAGTACTTC. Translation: CASSQGTGVYEQYF.

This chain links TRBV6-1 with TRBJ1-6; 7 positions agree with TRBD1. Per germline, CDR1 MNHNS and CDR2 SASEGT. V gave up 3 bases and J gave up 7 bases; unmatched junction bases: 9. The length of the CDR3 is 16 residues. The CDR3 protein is CASSEPGTVTNSPLHF. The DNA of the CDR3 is TGTGCCAGCAGTGAGCCGGGGACAGTCACCAATTCACCCCTCCACTTT.

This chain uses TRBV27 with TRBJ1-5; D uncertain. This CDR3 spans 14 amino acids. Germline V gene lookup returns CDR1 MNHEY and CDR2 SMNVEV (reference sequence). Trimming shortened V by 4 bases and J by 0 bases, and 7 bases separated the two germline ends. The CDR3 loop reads CASSSMFSNQPQHF. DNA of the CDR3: TGTGCCAGCAGTTCCATGTTTAGCAATCAGCCCCAGCATTTT.

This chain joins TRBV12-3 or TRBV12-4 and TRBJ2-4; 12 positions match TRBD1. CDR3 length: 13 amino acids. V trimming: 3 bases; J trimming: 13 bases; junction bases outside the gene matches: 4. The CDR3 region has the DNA TGTGCCAGCAGTTTGGGACAGGGGGCCGGCCAGTACTTC. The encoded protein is CASSLGQGAGQYF.

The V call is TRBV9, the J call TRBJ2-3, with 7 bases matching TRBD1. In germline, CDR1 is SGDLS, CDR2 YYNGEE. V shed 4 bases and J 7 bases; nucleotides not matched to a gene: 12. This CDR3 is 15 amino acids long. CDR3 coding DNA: TGTGCCAGCAGCTCTCACACTCGGGACAGCAATACGCAGTATTTT. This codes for CASSSHTRDSNTQYF.

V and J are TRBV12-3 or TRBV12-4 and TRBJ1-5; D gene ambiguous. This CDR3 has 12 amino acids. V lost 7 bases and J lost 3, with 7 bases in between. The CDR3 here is CASTVTNQPQHF. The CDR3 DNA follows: TGTGCCAGCACAGTTACCAATCAGCCCCAGCATTTT.

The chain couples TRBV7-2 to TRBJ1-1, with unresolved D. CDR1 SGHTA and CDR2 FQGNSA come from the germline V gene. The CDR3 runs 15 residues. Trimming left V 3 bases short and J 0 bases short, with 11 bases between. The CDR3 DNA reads TGTGCCAGCAGCTTCACTGGGCACCTGAACACTGAAGCTTTCTTT. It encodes CASSFTGHLNTEAFF.

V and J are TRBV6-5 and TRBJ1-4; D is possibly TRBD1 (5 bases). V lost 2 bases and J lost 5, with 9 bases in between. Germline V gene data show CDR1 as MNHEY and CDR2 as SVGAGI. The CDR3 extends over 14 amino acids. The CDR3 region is CASSYAGQNEKLFF. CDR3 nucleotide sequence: TGTGCCAGCAGTTACGCAGGGCAAAATGAAAAACTGTTTTTT.

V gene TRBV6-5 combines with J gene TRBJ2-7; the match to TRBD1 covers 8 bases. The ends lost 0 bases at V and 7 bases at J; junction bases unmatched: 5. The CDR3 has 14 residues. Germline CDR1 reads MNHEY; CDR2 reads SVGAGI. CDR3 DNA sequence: TGTGCCAGCAGTTACTCACAGGGGGGAGGAGAGCAGTACTTC. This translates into CASSYSQGGGEQYF.

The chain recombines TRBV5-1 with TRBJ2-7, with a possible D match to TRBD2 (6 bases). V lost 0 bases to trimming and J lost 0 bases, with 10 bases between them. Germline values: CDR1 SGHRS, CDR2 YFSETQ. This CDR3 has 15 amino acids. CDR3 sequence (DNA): TGCGCCAGCAGCTTGGGTGGAGGGAGCTCCTACGAGCAGTACTTC. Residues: CASSLGGGSSYEQYF.